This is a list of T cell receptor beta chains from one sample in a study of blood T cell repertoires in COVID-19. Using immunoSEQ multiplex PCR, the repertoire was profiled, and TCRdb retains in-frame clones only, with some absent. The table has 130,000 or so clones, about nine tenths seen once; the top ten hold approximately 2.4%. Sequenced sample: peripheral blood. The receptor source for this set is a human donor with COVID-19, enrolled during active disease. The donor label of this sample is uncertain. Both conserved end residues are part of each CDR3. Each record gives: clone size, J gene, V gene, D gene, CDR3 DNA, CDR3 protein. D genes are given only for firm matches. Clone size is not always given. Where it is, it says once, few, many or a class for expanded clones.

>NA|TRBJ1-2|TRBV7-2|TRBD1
TGTGCCAGCAGCTTAGTTGGACAGGGGGCGGAATATGGCTACACCTTC
CASSLVGQGAEYGYTF
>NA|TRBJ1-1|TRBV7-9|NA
TGTGCCAGCAGCTTTTCCGACAGGGAAGCTTTCTTT
CASSFSDREAFF
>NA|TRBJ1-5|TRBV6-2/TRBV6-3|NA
TGTGCCAGCAGTTCACAGGGTTTCAGTCAGCCCCAGCATTTT
CASSSQGFSQPQHF
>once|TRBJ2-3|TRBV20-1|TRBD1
TGCAGTGCTAGTTCCGGGACAGACTCCACAGATACGCAGTATTTT
CSASSGTDSTDTQYF
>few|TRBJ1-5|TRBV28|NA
TGTGCCAGCAGTTCGATAGTTCCAGGGGAACATTTT
CASSSIVPGEHF
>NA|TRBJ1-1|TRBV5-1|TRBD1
TGCGCCAGCAGCTTGGGACAGGGGCAACACACTGAAGCTTTCTTT
CASSLGQGQHTEAFF
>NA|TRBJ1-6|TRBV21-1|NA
TGTGCCAGCAGCAAGACCCTTGCATGGCAGGGGTATAATTCACCCCTCCACTTT
CASSKTLAWQGYNSPLHF
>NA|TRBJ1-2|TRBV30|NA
TGTGCCTGGAGCCTACAGGGAGACTATGGCTACACCTTC
CAWSLQGDYGYTF
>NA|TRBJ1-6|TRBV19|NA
TGTGCCAGTAGTATGATGGGGGCGAATTCACCCCTCCACTTT
CASSMMGANSPLHF
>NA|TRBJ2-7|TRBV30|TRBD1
TGTGCCTGGTCCCTTGACAGGGGGCATTACGAGCAGTACTTC
CAWSLDRGHYEQYF
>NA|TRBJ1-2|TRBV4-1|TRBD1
TGCGCCAGCAGCCCGAGGACAGGGGGAAACTATGGCTACACCTTC
CASSPRTGGNYGYTF
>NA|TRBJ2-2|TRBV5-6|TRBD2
TGTGCCAGCAGCTTCACAACGACTAGCGGGGGGCCCGGGGAGCTGTTTTTT
CASSFTTTSGGPGELFF
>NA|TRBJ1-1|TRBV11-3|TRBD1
TGTGCCAGCAGCCCAGGGGGCGGTAGCACTGAAGCTTTCTTT
CASSPGGGSTEAFF
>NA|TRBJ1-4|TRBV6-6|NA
TGTGCCAGCAGTTACCAGGGTGGGGAAAAACTGTTTTTT
CASSYQGGEKLFF
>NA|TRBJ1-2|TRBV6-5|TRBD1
TGTGCCAGCAGAGCAGGGGGCGACTATGGCTACACCTTC
CASRAGGDYGYTF
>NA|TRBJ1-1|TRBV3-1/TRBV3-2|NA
TGTGCCAGCAGCCAAGAAACAGGGATTACTGAAGCTTTCTTT
CASSQETGITEAFF
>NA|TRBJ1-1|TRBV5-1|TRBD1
TGCGCCAGCAGACTCCAGGGGGACACTGAAGCTTTCTTT
CASRLQGDTEAFF
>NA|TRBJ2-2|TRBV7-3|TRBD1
TGTGCCAGCAGCCCCAGGACAGGTGCGAACACCGGGGAGCTGTTTTTT
CASSPRTGANTGELFF
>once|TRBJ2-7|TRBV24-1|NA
TGTGCCACCAGTGCCGCTCGCGAGGGCGAGCAGTACTTC
CATSAAREGEQYF
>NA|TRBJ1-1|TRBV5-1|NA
TGCGCCAGCAGTTATGCAATGGGGGGTAACACTGAAGCTTTCTTT
CASSYAMGGNTEAFF
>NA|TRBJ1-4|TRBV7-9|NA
TGTGCCAGCAGTCGGACAGCAACTAATGAAAAACTGTTTTTT
CASSRTATNEKLFF